This T cell receptor beta chain appears in the sequencing data of a study of T cell changes during pregnancy in multiple sclerosis. Per germline, CDR1 SGHTA and CDR2 FQGTGA. This CDR3 spans 13 amino acids. Losses at the gene ends were 4 bases for V and 6 bases for J; bases not matched to a gene: 4. Sequencing used immunoSEQ multiplex PCR; TCRdb keeps in-frame clones, though not all of them. The sample consists of under 120,000 clones, approximately 89% of them appearing once. The receptor comes from a female donor with multiple sclerosis, enrolled in a pregnancy study. The sample in question was peripheral blood, obtained after pregnancy. The gene calls are TRBV7-3 and TRBJ1-2; 8 positions agree with TRBD1. The CDR3 here is CASSSGQGNGYTF. The CDR3 DNA follows: TGTGCCAGCAGCTCCGGACAGGGCAATGGCTACACCTTC.